This TCR beta chain was observed in a study of T cells in Graves' hyperthyroidism and ophthalmopathy. This clonotype was recorded many times. Its antigen is currently unknown. This CDR3 contains 15 residues. V lost 6 bases to trimming and J lost 0 bases; unmatched junction nucleotides: 10. Looked up from germline, CDR1 is SQVTM and CDR2 is ANQGSEA. RNA transcripts were the template for amplifying TCR beta CDR3 regions. First-round RT-PCR of the TCR CDR3 relied on the HTBI primer set. TCRdb reprocessed the multiplex PCR reads via MiXCR and lists one record per CDR3 protein. This sample has 400,000 or so distinct CDR3 sequences, with around 15% found just once. In the ophthalmopathy cohort, Clinical Activity Score was at least 3, NOSPECS grade at least 4, and duration under 3 months. The study, taken as a whole, reports: Through a model of 13 V-J features, ophthalmopathy was separated from stable hyperthyroidism. Ophthalmopathy got predicted by the model a median around six months before its onset. In blood, most of the thyroid clonotypes expanded above 0.001 were also present.

This receptor was taken from a woman in her twenties or thirties with Graves' ophthalmopathy. Sequencing was carried out using blood. The V call is TRBV29-1, the J call TRBJ1-1; 7 bases line up with TRBD1. This CDR3 reads CSVERVQGLNTEAFF. The CDR3 DNA is TGCAGCGTAGAAAGGGTACAGGGGCTGAACACTGAAGCTTTCTTT.